Each of the 17 T cell receptor beta chains below was sequenced from the same sample in a study of human T cells and chemical hapten exposure. Time point reported: patch test 1, 2 weeks after DPC sensitization. Sample treatment: therapeutic diphenylcyclopropenone sensitization with weekly scalp DPC. One entry per CDR3 protein results from TCRdb running MiXCR on the RACE reads. In the table there are 370,000 or so distinct CDR3 sequences, about 4.4% of which are singletons. The material was whole blood, obtained in connection with sensitization to the hapten diphenylcyclopropenone (DPC). The source is a woman between 50 and 59 years old with alopecia areata. Some clones in this sample may be carry-over from other donors' samples.

This chain uses TRBV6-1 with TRBJ2-5, with a tentative D call TRBD2 (7 bases). Deletions cut 8 bases from V and 5 bases from J, with 18 bases between. Germline CDR1 is MNHNS and CDR2 is SASEGT. The length of the CDR3 is 14 residues. The CDR3 here is CASSHPGGLETQYF. The CDR3 DNA sequence: TGTGCCAGCTCCCACCCCGGGGGGCTGGAGACCCAGTACTTC.

In its sample, this clonotype was seen many times. The J gene is TRBJ1-4, the V gene TRBV5-1, with 10 bases matching TRBD1. Per germline, CDR1 SGHRS and CDR2 YFSETQ. J was trimmed by 7 bases and V by 2 bases; bases with no gene match: 11. The CDR3 consists of 17 residues. DNA of the CDR3: TGCGCCAGCAGCTTATCCGGGACAGGGGTTGTCGGTGAAAAACTGTTTTTT. It translates to CASSLSGTGVVGEKLFF.

This clonotype was observed a few times. The gene calls are TRBV12-3 or TRBV12-4 and TRBJ1-6; maybe TRBD1 (6 bases). The CDR3 has 16 amino acids. The V gene lost 5 bases and the J gene lost 7 bases, with 18 bases spanning the gap. CDR3 nucleotides: TGTGCCAGCAGTGACTCAGGGGAAGAATTGAATTCACCCCTCCACTTT. Its protein is CASSDSGEELNSPLHF.

This clonotype came up many times. The CDR3 here is CASSQDWSGLTQETQYF. In nucleotides, the CDR3 is TGCGCCAGCAGCCAAGATTGGAGCGGCCTCACCCAAGAGACCCAGTACTTC. The rearrangement joins TRBV4-1 to TRBJ2-5; TRBD2 is a possible D gene (5 bases). With 0 bases removed from V and 1 base from J, the gap between germline ends came to 15 bases. Germline V lookup: CDR1 MGHRA, CDR2 YSYEKL. CDR3 length: 17 residues.

The CDR3 DNA is TGTGCCTGGAGTGTCGCTAGCGGAGCCTACAATGAGCAGTTCTTC. It translates to CAWSVASGAYNEQFF. The V gene is TRBV30, the J gene TRBJ2-1; 7 bases agree with TRBD2. The J segment lost 2 bases and the V segment lost 0 bases, leaving 4 bases of the junction unmatched. The CDR3 spans 15 residues. Germline V lookup: CDR1 GTSNPN, CDR2 SVGIG (reference sequence).

This clonotype was seen many times. The chain combines TRBV5-1 with TRBJ2-7, with D hard to call. Deletions cut 1 base from V and 0 bases from J, with 11 bases between. This CDR3 has 15 residues. Germline values: CDR1 SGHRS, CDR2 YFSETQ. CDR3 amino acids: CASSLTRPSSYEQYF. As DNA, the CDR3 is TGCGCCAGCAGCTTGACGCGTCCCAGCTCCTACGAGCAGTACTTC. The entire variable domain, with the rest obtained from reference TRBV5-1 and TRBJ2-7, is as follows: KAGVTQTPRYLIKTRGQQVTLSCSPISGHRSVSWYQQTPGQGLQFLFEYFSETQRNKGNFPGRFSGRQFSNSRSEMNVSTLELGDSALYLCASSLTRPSSYEQYFGPGTRLTVT.

The chain recombines TRBV28 with TRBJ2-1; D remains unclear. V gave up 4 bases and J gave up 3 bases, with 13 bases separating them. The CDR3 extends over 15 amino acids. Germline lookup yields CDR1 MDHEN and CDR2 SYDVKM. For the CDR3, the DNA is TGTGCCAGCAGTTACCTCAAGATAGACTACAATGAGCAGTTCTTC. Amino acids: CASSYLKIDYNEQFF.

In this sample, this clonotype turned up many times. J is TRBJ1-1 and V is TRBV29-1, with a tentative D call TRBD1 (5 bases). Germline CDR1 is SQVTM and CDR2 is ANQGSEA. The CDR3 sequence is 12 residues long. Trimming removed 4 bases at V and 1 base at J, with 7 bases between. For the CDR3, the DNA is TGCAGCGTTGCCAGGGCGAACACTGAAGCTTTCTTT. Its protein is CSVARANTEAFF.

The genes are TRBV20-1 and TRBJ2-7, with D possibly being TRBD2 (6 bases). This CDR3 comprises 16 residues. Germline values: CDR1 DFQATT, CDR2 SNEGSKA (reference sequence). V shed 0 bases and J shed 2 bases, with 17 bases lying between them. The CDR3 sequence: CSARDSGLALPYEQYF. The CDR3 DNA is TGCAGTGCTAGAGATTCGGGACTCGCCCTACCCTACGAGCAGTACTTC.

This chain links TRBV13 with TRBJ2-7; tentatively, D is TRBD1 or TRBD2 (5 bases each). Looked up from germline, CDR1 is PRHDT and CDR2 is FYEKMQ (reference sequence). The CDR3 covers 14 residues. Trimming left V 5 bases short and J 5 bases short, with 16 bases between. The CDR3 reads CASSPHRGQDEQYF. CDR3 bases: TGTGCCAGCAGCCCCCACCGGGGCCAAGACGAGCAGTACTTC.

This clonotype was detected ten times or more. The chain carries TRBV28 and TRBJ1-5, with 8 bases matching TRBD1. Germline V gives CDR1 MDHEN, CDR2 SYDVKM. Trimming at V came to 3 bases and at J to 3 bases, leaving 4 bases not matched to a gene. CDR3 length: 15 amino acids. CDR3 sequence reads: CASSFRGPPNQPQHF. The CDR3 DNA is TGTGCCAGCAGTTTCAGGGGGCCCCCCAATCAGCCCCAGCATTTT.

This clonotype was seen a handful of times. This chain uses TRBV6-5 with TRBJ1-2, with D tentatively TRBD1 (5 bases). Germline CDR1 reads MNHEY; CDR2 reads SVGAGI. The CDR3 consists of 14 residues. V was clipped by 10 bases and J by 2 bases, with 17 bases between them. In nucleotides, the CDR3 is TGTGCCACCCTAACCGGGGGGGGAAACTATGGCTACACCTTC. It yields the protein CATLTGGGNYGYTF.

V is TRBV5-6 and J is TRBJ1-4; D call uncertain. The CDR3 is 15 residues long. Germline V gene lookup returns CDR1 SGHDT and CDR2 YYEEEE. V was clipped by 0 bases and J by 0 bases, with 6 bases between them. For the CDR3, the DNA is TGTGCCAGCAGCTTGGGTCTTCCAACTAATGAAAAACTGTTTTTT. Translating it yields CASSLGLPTNEKLFF.

This clonotype has ten or more counts. The chain carries TRBV3-1 and TRBJ2-7; a weak D match, TRBD1 (5 bases). Trimming took 0 bases from V and 2 from J, leaving 11 bases between them. Per germline, CDR1 LGHDT and CDR2 YNNKEL (reference sequence). The length of the CDR3 is 15 residues. The CDR3 loop reads CASSQETGPPYEQYF. The DNA of the CDR3 is TGTGCCAGCAGCCAAGAAACAGGCCCCCCCTACGAGCAGTACTTC.

This clonotype was picked up many times. The chain has TRBV5-1 and TRBJ1-2, with 9 positions matching TRBD1. The germline CDR1 and CDR2 sequences are SGHRS and YFSETQ. The CDR3 has 16 residues. Trimming cost V 2 bases and J 2 bases; bases outside gene matches: 7. CDR3 bases: TGCGCCAGCAGCTTCGGAGACAGGGGGAAGAACTATGGCTACACCTTC. It specifies CASSFGDRGKNYGYTF.

Many counts were recorded for this clonotype. This chain connects TRBV6-6 to TRBJ1-5; 7 bases map to TRBD1. The V and J ends lost 4 bases and 2 bases, in that order; junction bases with no gene match: 5. Looked up from germline, CDR1 is MNHNY and CDR2 is SVGAGI (reference sequence). The CDR3 spans 15 residues. CDR3 nucleotide sequence: TGTGCCAGCAGTTTGACAGGGTTCGGCAATCAGCCCCAGCATTTT. It is translated as CASSLTGFGNQPQHF.

At least ten counts were recorded for this clonotype. The V gene is TRBV30, the J gene TRBJ1-1; maybe TRBD1 (5 bases). CDR1 is GTSNPN, CDR2 SVGIG, per germline (reference sequence). This CDR3 region has 12 residues. Between the trimmed V and J ends, which lost 0 bases and 7 bases, there was a span of 9 bases. CDR3 amino acids: CAWSVGLGEAFF. CDR3 in DNA: TGTGCCTGGAGTGTGGGGCTTGGTGAAGCTTTCTTT.